This passage covers 22 T cell receptor beta chains from one sample sequenced in a study of T cell changes during pregnancy in multiple sclerosis. Libraries were prepared by immunoSEQ multiplex PCR; TCRdb keeps only in-frame clonotypes and omits some of them. The table records 79,000 or so clones, under 95% of them present only once. The sample here was peripheral blood, taken in the first trimester of pregnancy. The receptors here all came from a female donor in good health, enrolled as a control in a pregnancy study.

The chain is built from TRBV27 and TRBJ2-7; D unresolved. V was shortened by 4 bases and J by 2 bases, with 3 bases between the two germline ends. CDR1 and CDR2 from the germline V gene are MNHEY and SMNVEV (reference sequence). CDR3 size: 11 residues. The CDR3 region is CASSSTYEQYF. CDR3 sequence (DNA): TGTGCCAGCAGTTCCACCTACGAGCAGTACTTC.

The V call is TRBV2, the J call TRBJ1-2, with 11 bases matching TRBD1. V gave up 3 bases and J gave up 2 bases; unmatched junction bases: 2. CDR1 is SNHLY, CDR2 FYNNEI, per germline. The CDR3 runs to 15 residues. CDR3 bases: TGTGCCAGCAGTGATCGGACAGGGGGCAACTATGGCTACACCTTC. This translates into CASSDRTGGNYGYTF.

The chain recombines TRBV11-3 with TRBJ1-1; possible D gene TRBD1, 5 bases. There are 12 residues in the CDR3. Per the germline V gene, CDR1 is SGHNT and CDR2 is YENEEA. The V and J ends lost 1 base and 5 bases respectively, with 5 bases between them. CDR3: CASSLGQTEAFF. CDR3 sequence (DNA): TGTGCCAGCAGCTTAGGACAGACTGAAGCTTTCTTT.

The J gene is TRBJ2-7, the V gene TRBV6-6; TRBD1 agrees at 8 bases. V was clipped by 2 bases and J by 7 bases; unmatched bases: 7. There are 14 residues in the CDR3. Germline CDR1 MNHNY, CDR2 SVGAGI (reference sequence). This CDR3 is CASSYGQGRQEQYF. CDR3 DNA sequence: TGTGCCAGCAGTTACGGACAGGGACGTCAGGAGCAGTACTTC.

The chain links TRBV4-3 to TRBJ2-3; no firm D call. Trimming took off 0 bases at V and 0 bases at J, with 10 bases between the two ends. The CDR3 runs 16 residues. The germline CDR1 and CDR2 sequences are LGHNA and YSLEER. In DNA form, the CDR3 reads TGCGCCAGCAGCCAAGACCCGTTGGCTAGCACAGATACGCAGTATTTT. Translated, it gives CASSQDPLASTDTQYF.

This sequence joins TRBV27 and TRBJ1-2, with D tentatively TRBD1 (6 bases). Deletions cut 6 bases from V and 2 bases from J, with 10 bases between. Germline V gene sequence: CDR1 MNHEY, CDR2 SMNVEV (reference sequence). The CDR3 is made up of 13 amino acids. CDR3 DNA sequence: TGTGCCAGCAGCCGACAGGAGAACTATGGCTACACCTTC. Translating gives CASSRQENYGYTF.

This chain's CDR3 is CASSLTHTVPGTGKSNQPQHF. In DNA form, the CDR3 reads TGTGCCAGCAGTTTGACACACACCGTTCCCGGGACAGGGAAGAGCAATCAGCCCCAGCATTTT. V usage is TRBV28 and J usage is TRBJ1-5, with 9 bases identical to TRBD1. CDR3 size: 21 residues. Losses at the gene ends were 3 bases for V and 1 base for J; bases not matched to a gene: 19. Germline CDR1 is MDHEN and CDR2 is SYDVKM.

The chain employs TRBV4-3 and TRBJ2-3; TRBD2 matches at 12 bases. Germline V gene sequence: CDR1 LGHNA, CDR2 YSLEER. V dropped 3 bases and J dropped 0; count of bases not matched to a gene: 13. The CDR3 totals 20 residues. CDR3 nucleotides: TGCGCCAGCAGCCACCTACTAGCGGGGGGCCCCGGGAGTAGCACAGATACGCAGTATTTT. It translates to CASSHLLAGGPGSSTDTQYF.

The V gene is TRBV9, the J gene TRBJ1-2; maybe TRBD1 (5 bases). Trimming shortened V by 4 bases and J by 4 bases, and 14 bases separated the two germline ends. Per the germline V gene, CDR1 is SGDLS and CDR2 is YYNGEE. CDR3 length equals 14 residues. The DNA for the CDR3 is TGTGCCAGCAGCCCCGACGGGGGACTCTATGGCTACACCTTC. Protein product: CASSPDGGLYGYTF.

The rearrangement uses TRBV18 and TRBJ1-2; 12 nucleotides line up with TRBD1. The CDR3 has 16 residues. The J segment lost 2 bases and the V segment lost 4 bases, leaving 5 bases of the junction unmatched. Germline V gene sequence: CDR1 KGHSH, CDR2 LQKENI. In nucleotides, the CDR3 is TGTGCCAGCTCACGTACCGGGACAGGGGGCAACTATGGCTACACCTTC. Residues: CASSRTGTGGNYGYTF.

The chain recombines TRBV7-3 with TRBJ2-3; D ambiguous. The germline CDR1 and CDR2 sequences are SGHTA and FQGTGA. This CDR3 has 11 residues. Between the trimmed V and J ends, which lost 5 bases and 3 bases, there was a span of 3 bases. CDR3 sequence reads: CASSQTDTQYF. The DNA of the CDR3 is TGTGCCAGCAGCCAAACAGATACGCAGTATTTT.

On this clone itself: The same CDR3 is also encoded by other DNA sequences in this sample. The chain employs TRBV9 and TRBJ1-2, with 8 bases matching TRBD1. The CDR3 covers 14 residues. Per the germline V gene, CDR1 is SGDLS and CDR2 is YYNGEE. V lost 4 bases and J lost 3; bases outside the gene matches: 5. The CDR3 loop reads CASSPGQGDYGYTF. In DNA, the CDR3 is TGTGCCAGCAGCCCAGGACAGGGTGACTATGGCTACACCTTC.

This chain joins TRBV7-5 and TRBJ1-2; the D call of TRBD1 is as the table states it, not checked on the DNA. TRBV7-5 represents a pseudogene. CDR3 size: 22 residues. The CDR3, as DNA: TGTGCCAGAAGCTTAGGTCAGCGTAGGACGCCCGTGGGGACAGCGCCTAACTATGGCTACACCTTC. Translated, it gives CARSLGQRRTPVGTAPNYGYTF.

The chain couples TRBV7-6 to TRBJ2-3; weak D call: TRBD2 (5 bases). Trimming stripped 8 bases from V and 5 bases from J, with 14 bases between. In germline, CDR1 is SGHVS, CDR2 FNYEAQ. The CDR3 extends over 13 amino acids. CDR3 in DNA: TGTGCCAGCTCCGGGGTGAGGGAAGATACGCAGTATTTT. Translating it yields CASSGVREDTQYF.

The V gene is TRBV5-1, the J gene TRBJ2-1; D not certain. The germline V and J ends were trimmed by 0 bases and 7 bases, with 14 bases remaining between them. This CDR3 spans 15 amino acids. CDR1 and CDR2 from the germline V gene are SGHRS and YFSETQ. Written as DNA, the CDR3 is TGCGCCAGCAGCTTGGCAATAGCAGATAGTAATGAGCAGTTCTTC. It translates to CASSLAIADSNEQFF.

This chain connects TRBV29-1 to TRBJ1-2, with TRBD1 matching 12 bases. V shed 0 bases, J shed 8 bases, and the junction held 7 bases outside the gene matches. The CDR3 consists of 15 residues. The germline CDR1 and CDR2 sequences are SQVTM and ANQGSEA. CDR3 region: CSVEELGTGGAGYTF. The CDR3 nucleotides are TGCAGCGTTGAAGAACTTGGGACAGGGGGCGCGGGCTACACCTTC.

The genes are TRBV4-1 and TRBJ2-7; 7 nucleotides align to TRBD1. Germline values: CDR1 MGHRA, CDR2 YSYEKL. This CDR3 comprises 16 residues. With V trimmed by 0 bases and J by 5 bases, 10 bases remained unmatched. The CDR3 nucleotides are TGCGCCAGCAGCCAAGATCCCGGACAGGCAGGGGACGAGCAGTACTTC. This sequence encodes CASSQDPGQAGDEQYF.

This clone was seen only once. V is TRBV5-6 and J is TRBJ1-4, with 7 bases matching TRBD1. With 1 base clipped from V and 8 bases from J, the junction kept 8 bases outside the gene matches. CDR1 and CDR2 from the germline V gene are SGHDT and YYEEEE. The CDR3 extends over 15 amino acids. Here the CDR3 reads CASSLLGQGEEKLFF. The CDR3 region has the DNA TGTGCCAGCAGCTTGTTAGGGCAGGGGGAAGAAAAACTGTTTTTT.

V and J are TRBV4-3 and TRBJ2-7; the D gene is possibly TRBD1 (5 bases). Germline V gene lookup returns CDR1 LGHNA and CDR2 YSLEER. The V end lost 5 bases, the J end lost 0 bases, and 17 bases lay between the germline ends. This CDR3 contains 16 residues. Written as DNA, the CDR3 is TGCGCCAGCAGCATCGCCCGTAGGGGCGCCTCCTACGAGCAGTACTTC. Residues: CASSIARRGASYEQYF.

With regard to this clone: At one end the junction does not follow the germline gene, possibly because of a read error. This rearrangement joins TRBV6-5 to TRBJ1-2; a possible D gene is TRBD1 (5 bases). The CDR3 runs to 15 residues. Germline values: CDR1 MNHEY, CDR2 SVGAGI. CDR3 in DNA: TGTGCCAGCAGGTACTCTCAGGGAGGTTTGGATGGCTACACCTTC. It encodes CASRYSQGGLDGYTF.

This chain uses TRBV10-3 with TRBJ1-1; D is ambiguous. This CDR3 is 11 amino acids long. V shed 11 bases and J shed 0 bases, with 7 bases lying between them. Germline V gene data show CDR1 as ENHRY and CDR2 as SYGVKD. The CDR3 DNA reads TGTGCCGTCCTTATGAACACTGAAGCTTTCTTT. Translating it yields CAVLMNTEAFF.

V is TRBV4-1 and J is TRBJ1-5; D is unclear. V dropped 6 bases and J dropped 4 bases, with 19 bases sitting between them. In germline, CDR1 is MGHRA, CDR2 YSYEKL. The CDR3 is made up of 16 amino acids. CDR3 loop: CASSLEAFLLNQPQHF. The CDR3 DNA reads as TGCGCCAGCAGTCTGGAGGCGTTCTTGTTAAATCAGCCCCAGCATTTT.